This T cell receptor beta chain derives from a study of shared clonotypes between healthy human individuals. Sequencing was performed with immunoSEQ multiplex PCR; in TCRdb, only in-frame clones are kept and a portion is missing. The data contain around 1.4 million clones, approximately 98.5% of them singletons. CDR3 length equals 13 residues. Germline V gives CDR1 SGHVS, CDR2 FQNEAQ. Between the trimmed V and J ends, which lost 5 bases and 1 base, there was a span of 8 bases. Input material: naive CD4+ T cells sorted from blood. Subset indicated: CD45RA+ positively selected. The clonotype originates from a man aged 30-40 years in good health. This chain joins TRBV7-8 and TRBJ2-5, with D uncertain. For the CDR3, the DNA is TGTGCCAGCAGCCGACGACCCCAAGAGACCCAGTACTTC. This translates into CASSRRPQETQYF.